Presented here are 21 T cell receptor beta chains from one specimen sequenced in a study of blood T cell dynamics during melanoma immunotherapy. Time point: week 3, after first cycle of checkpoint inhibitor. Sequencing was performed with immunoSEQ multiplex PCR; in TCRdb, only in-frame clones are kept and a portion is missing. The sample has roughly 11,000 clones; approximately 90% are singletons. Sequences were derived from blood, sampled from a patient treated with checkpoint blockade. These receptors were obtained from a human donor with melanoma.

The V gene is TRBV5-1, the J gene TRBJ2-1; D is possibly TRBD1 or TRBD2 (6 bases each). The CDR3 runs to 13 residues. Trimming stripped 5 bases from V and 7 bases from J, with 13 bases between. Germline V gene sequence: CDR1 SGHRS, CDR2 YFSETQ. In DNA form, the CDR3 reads TGCGCCAGCAGGCGGGACACGGCAAATGAGCAGTTCTTC. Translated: CASRRDTANEQFF.

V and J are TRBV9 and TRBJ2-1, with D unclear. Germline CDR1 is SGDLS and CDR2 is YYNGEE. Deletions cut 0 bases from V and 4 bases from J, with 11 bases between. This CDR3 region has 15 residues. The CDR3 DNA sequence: TGTGCCAGCAGCGTAGTGGGCCACCGGTACAATGAGCAGTTCTTC. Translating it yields CASSVVGHRYNEQFF.

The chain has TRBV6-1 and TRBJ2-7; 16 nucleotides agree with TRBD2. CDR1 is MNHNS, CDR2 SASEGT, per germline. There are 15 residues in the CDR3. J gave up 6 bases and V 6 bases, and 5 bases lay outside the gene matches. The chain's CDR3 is CASRGLAGGASEQYF. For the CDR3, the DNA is TGTGCCAGCAGGGGACTAGCGGGAGGGGCCTCCGAGCAGTACTTC.

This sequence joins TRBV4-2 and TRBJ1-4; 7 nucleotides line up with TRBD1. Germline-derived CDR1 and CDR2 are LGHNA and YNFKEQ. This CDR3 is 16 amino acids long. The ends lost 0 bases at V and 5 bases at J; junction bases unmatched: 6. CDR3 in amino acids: CASSQDGGTANEKLFF. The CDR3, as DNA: TGTGCCAGCAGCCAAGATGGCGGGACAGCAAATGAAAAACTGTTTTTT.

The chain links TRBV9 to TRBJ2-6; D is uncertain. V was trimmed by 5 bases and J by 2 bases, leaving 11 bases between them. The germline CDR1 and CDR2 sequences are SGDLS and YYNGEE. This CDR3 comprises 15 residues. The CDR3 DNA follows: TGTGCCAGCAGTCCGGGTAGGACTGGGGCCAACGTCCTGACTTTC. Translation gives CASSPGRTGANVLTF.

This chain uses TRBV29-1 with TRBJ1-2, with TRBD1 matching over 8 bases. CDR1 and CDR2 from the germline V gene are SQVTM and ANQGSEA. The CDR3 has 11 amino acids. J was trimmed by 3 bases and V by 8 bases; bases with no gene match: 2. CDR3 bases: TGCAGCTCGGGACAGGACTATGGCTACACCTTC. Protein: CSSGQDYGYTF. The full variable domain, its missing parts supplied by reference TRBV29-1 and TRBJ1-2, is SAVISQKPSRDICQRGTSLTIQCQVDSQVTMMFWYRQQPGQSLTLIATANQGSEATYESGFVIDKFPISRPNLTFSTLTVSNMSPEDSSIYLCSSGQDYGYTFGSGTRLTVV.

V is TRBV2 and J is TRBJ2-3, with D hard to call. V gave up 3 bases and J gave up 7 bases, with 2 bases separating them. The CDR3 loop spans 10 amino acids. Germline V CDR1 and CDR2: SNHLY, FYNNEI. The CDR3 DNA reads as TGTGCCAGCAGTGAGAATACGCAGTATTTT. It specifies CASSENTQYF. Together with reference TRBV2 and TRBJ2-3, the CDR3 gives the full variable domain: EPEVTQTPSHQVTQMGQEVILRCVPISNHLYFYWYRQILGQKVEFLVSFYNNEISEKSEIFDDQFSVERPDGSNFTLKIRSTKLEDSAMYFCASSENTQYFGPGTRLTVL.

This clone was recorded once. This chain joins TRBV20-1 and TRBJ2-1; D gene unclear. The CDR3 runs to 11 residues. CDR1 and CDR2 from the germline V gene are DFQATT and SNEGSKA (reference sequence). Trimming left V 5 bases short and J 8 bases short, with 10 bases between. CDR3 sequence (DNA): TGCAGTGCTCCTCTTTGGGATGAGCAGTTCTTC. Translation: CSAPLWDEQFF.

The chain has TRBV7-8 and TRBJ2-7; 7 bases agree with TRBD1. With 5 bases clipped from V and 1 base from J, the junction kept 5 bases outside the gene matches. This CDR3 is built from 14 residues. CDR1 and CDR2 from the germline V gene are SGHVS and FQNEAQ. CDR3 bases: TGTGCCAGCAGCACCCGCAGGGGGTCCTACGAGCAGTACTTC. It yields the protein CASSTRRGSYEQYF.

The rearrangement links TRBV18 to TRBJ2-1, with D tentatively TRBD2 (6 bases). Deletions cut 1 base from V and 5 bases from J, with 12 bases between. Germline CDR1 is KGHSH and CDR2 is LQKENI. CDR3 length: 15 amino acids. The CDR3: CASSPRGGTHNEQFF. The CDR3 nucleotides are TGTGCCAGCTCACCACGGGGCGGGACCCACAATGAGCAGTTCTTC.

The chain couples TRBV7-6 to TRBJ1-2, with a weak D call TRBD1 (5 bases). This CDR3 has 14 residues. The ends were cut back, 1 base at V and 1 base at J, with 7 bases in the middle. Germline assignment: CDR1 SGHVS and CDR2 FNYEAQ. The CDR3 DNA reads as TGTGCCAGCAGCTTAGGGGGGGATAACTATGGCTACACCTTC. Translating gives CASSLGGDNYGYTF.

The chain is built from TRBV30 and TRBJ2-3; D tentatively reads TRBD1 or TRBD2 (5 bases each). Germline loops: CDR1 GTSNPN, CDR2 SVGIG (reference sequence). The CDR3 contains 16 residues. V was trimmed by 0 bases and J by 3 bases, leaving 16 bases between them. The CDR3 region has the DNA TGTGCCTGGAGTGTAGGGACCACCAAAACTACAGATACGCAGTATTTT. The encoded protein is CAWSVGTTKTTDTQYF.

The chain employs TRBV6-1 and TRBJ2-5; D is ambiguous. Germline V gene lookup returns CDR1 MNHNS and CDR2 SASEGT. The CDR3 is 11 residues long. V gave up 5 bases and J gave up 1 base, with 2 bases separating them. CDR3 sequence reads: CASSPQETQYF. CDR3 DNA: TGTGCCAGCAGTCCCCAAGAGACCCAGTACTTC.

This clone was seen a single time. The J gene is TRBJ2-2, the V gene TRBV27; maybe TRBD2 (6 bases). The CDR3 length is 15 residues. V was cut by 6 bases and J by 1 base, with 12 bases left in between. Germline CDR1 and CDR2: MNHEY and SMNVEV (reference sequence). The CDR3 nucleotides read TGTGCCAGCAGCCATGGGCGGGGGAACACCGGGGAGCTGTTTTTT. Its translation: CASSHGRGNTGELFF.

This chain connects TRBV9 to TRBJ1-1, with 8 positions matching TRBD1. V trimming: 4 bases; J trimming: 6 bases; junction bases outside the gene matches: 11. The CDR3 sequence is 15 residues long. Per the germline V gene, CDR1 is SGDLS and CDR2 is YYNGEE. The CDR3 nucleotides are TGTGCCAGCAGCCCCGGACAGGGTGTGGTGGCTGAAGCTTTCTTT. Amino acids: CASSPGQGVVAEAFF.

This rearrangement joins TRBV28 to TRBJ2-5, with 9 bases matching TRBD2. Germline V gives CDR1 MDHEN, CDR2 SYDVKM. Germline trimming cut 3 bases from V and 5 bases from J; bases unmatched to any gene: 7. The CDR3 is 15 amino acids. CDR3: CASSFAGGPGETQYF. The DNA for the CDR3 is TGTGCCAGCAGTTTCGCGGGAGGGCCGGGGGAGACCCAGTACTTC.

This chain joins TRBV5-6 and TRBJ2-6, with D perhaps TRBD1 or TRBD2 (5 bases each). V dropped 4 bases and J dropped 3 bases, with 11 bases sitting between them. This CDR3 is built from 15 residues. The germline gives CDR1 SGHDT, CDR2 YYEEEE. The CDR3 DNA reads TGTGCCAGCAGCGCCTGGGACGGTGGGGCCAACGTCCTGACTTTC. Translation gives CASSAWDGGANVLTF.

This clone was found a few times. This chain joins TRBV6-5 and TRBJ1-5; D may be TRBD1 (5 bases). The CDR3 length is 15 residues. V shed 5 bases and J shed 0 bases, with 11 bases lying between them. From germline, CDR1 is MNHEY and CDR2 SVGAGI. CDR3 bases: TGTGCCAGCAGTCCGCGGGGGGGTAGCAATCAGCCCCAGCATTTT. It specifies CASSPRGGSNQPQHF.

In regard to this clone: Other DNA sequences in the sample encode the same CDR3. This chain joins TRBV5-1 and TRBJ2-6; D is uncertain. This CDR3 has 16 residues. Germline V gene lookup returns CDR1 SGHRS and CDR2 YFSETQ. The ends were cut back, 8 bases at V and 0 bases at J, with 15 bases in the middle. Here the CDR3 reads CASGIGSPSGANVLTF. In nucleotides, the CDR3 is TGCGCCAGTGGCATTGGGTCCCCCTCTGGGGCCAACGTCCTGACTTTC. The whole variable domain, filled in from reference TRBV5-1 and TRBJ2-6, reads KAGVTQTPRYLIKTRGQQVTLSCSPISGHRSVSWYQQTPGQGLQFLFEYFSETQRNKGNFPGRFSGRQFSNSRSEMNVSTLELGDSALYLCASGIGSPSGANVLTFGAGSRLTVL.

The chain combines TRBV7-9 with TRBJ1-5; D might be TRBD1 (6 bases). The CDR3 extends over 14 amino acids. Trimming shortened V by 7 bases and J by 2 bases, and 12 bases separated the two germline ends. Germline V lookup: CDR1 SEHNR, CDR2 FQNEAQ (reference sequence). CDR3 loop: CASNFGGGNQPQHF. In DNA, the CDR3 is TGTGCCAGCAACTTCGGGGGCGGCAATCAGCCCCAGCATTTT.

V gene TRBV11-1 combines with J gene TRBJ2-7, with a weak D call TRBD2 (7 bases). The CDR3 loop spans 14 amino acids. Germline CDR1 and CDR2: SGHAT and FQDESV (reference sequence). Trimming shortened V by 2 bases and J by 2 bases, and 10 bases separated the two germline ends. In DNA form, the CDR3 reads TGTGCCAGCAGCTTATGGGGGGGCCCCTACGAGCAGTACTTC. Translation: CASSLWGGPYEQYF.